One and the same sample provided the 21 T cell receptor beta chains below, sequenced in a study of shared clonotypes between healthy human individuals. Libraries were prepared by immunoSEQ multiplex PCR; TCRdb keeps only in-frame clonotypes and omits some of them. The table records more than 2 million clones, just under 95% of them present only once. Naive CD8 cells lacked CD45RO, underwent positive selection for CCR7 and left out terminally differentiated effector memory CD45RA+ cells. Sequencing was done on a sample of naive CD8+ T cells sorted from blood. The receptors were sampled from a man younger than 30 in good health.

The chain carries TRBV2 and TRBJ2-1, with 8 bases identical to TRBD1. CDR1 is SNHLY, CDR2 FYNNEI, per germline. This CDR3 is 15 amino acids long. Losses at the gene ends were 8 bases for V and 5 bases for J; bases not matched to a gene: 11. The DNA of the CDR3 is TGTGCCAGCTTGAAACCGGGACAGGAAGACAATGAGCAGTTCTTC. Its protein is CASLKPGQEDNEQFF.

The chain has TRBV28 and TRBJ1-4; D not certain. The CDR3 consists of 14 residues. CDR1 and CDR2 from the germline V gene are MDHEN and SYDVKM. V was clipped by 3 bases and J by 5 bases, with 10 bases between them. CDR3 in amino acids: CASSFPSPNEKLFF. For the CDR3, the DNA is TGTGCCAGCAGTTTCCCCAGCCCCAATGAAAAACTGTTTTTT.

CDR3: CASSLGGHSVYELFF. The DNA for the CDR3 is TGTGCCAGCAGCTTGGGCGGACATAGTGTATACGAACTGTTTTTT. The chain links TRBV5-6 to TRBJ1-4; possible D gene TRBD1, 5 bases. The CDR3 has 15 amino acids. Trimming cost V 0 bases and J 12 bases, with 18 bases left between them. Germline V lookup: CDR1 SGHDT, CDR2 YYEEEE.

The rearrangement uses TRBV7-2 and TRBJ1-6; D remains ambiguous. This CDR3 spans 12 amino acids. Germline V lookup: CDR1 SGHTA, CDR2 FQGNSA. Trimming took off 5 bases at V and 7 bases at J, with 6 bases between the two ends. CDR3 bases: TGTGCCAGCAGCCACGGGAATTCACCCCTCCACTTT. Its translation: CASSHGNSPLHF.

This clone has a single count. The rearrangement joins TRBV30 to TRBJ2-7; 8 positions match TRBD1. V dropped 4 bases and J dropped 1; count of bases not matched to a gene: 15. This CDR3 contains 17 residues. Germline V CDR1 and CDR2: GTSNPN, SVGIG (reference sequence). CDR3 coding DNA: TGTGCCTGGACCCCCCTAGGACAGGGAGCTAAGTCCTACGAGCAGTACTTC. Its translation: CAWTPLGQGAKSYEQYF.

The chain is built from TRBV4-1 and TRBJ1-5; D is possibly TRBD1 (5 bases). The CDR3 contains 16 residues. V was cut by 3 bases and J by 2 bases, with 14 bases left in between. From germline, CDR1 is MGHRA and CDR2 YSYEKL. In DNA form, the CDR3 reads TGCGCCAGCAGCCAGGTTCAGGGATTGGGCAATCAGCCCCAGCATTTT. Translating gives CASSQVQGLGNQPQHF.

This clone was detected only once. The chain employs TRBV12-5 and TRBJ2-5, with no clear D. Per the germline V gene, CDR1 is LGHNT and CDR2 is FRNRAP. V was trimmed by 3 bases and J by 5 bases, leaving 13 bases between them. The CDR3 sequence is 14 residues long. The CDR3 spells CASGLGYPRETQYF. DNA for the CDR3: TGTGCTAGTGGTTTAGGCTACCCCCGCGAGACCCAGTACTTC.

This clone was counted a few times. The chain links TRBV6-6 to TRBJ2-3; D unresolved. The CDR3 is 13 residues long. The V gene's germline CDR1 is MNHNY and CDR2 SVGAGI (reference sequence). V was cut by 0 bases and J by 0 bases, with 1 base left in between. The CDR3 here is CASSYSSTDTQYF. The CDR3 DNA reads as TGTGCCAGCAGTTACTCGAGCACAGATACGCAGTATTTT.

This chain connects TRBV10-2 to TRBJ2-5; D is uncertain. The J call may be wrong; the DNA end is better matched by TRBJ2-7. Germline CDR1 and CDR2: WSHSY and SAAADI. This CDR3 has 13 residues. The CDR3 region is CASSESSHYEQYF. CDR3 DNA: TGCGCCAGCAGTGAGTCGAGCCACTACGAGCAGTACTTC.

Comment on this clone: Other DNA sequences in the same sample also yield this CDR3. The chain uses TRBV28 and TRBJ2-7; TRBD2 is a possible D gene (7 bases). V was clipped by 6 bases and J by 0 bases, with 15 bases between them. This CDR3 comprises 15 residues. Per the germline V gene, CDR1 is MDHEN and CDR2 is SYDVKM. The CDR3 loop reads CASSFRGASSYEQYF. CDR3 DNA: TGTGCCAGCAGCTTCCGGGGGGCCAGCTCCTACGAGCAGTACTTC.

The chain has TRBV6-5 and TRBJ2-2; TRBD2 aligns across 8 bases. The J segment lost 4 bases and the V segment lost 0 bases, leaving 4 bases of the junction unmatched. This CDR3 is built from 16 residues. CDR1 and CDR2 (germline): MNHEY, SVGAGI. CDR3 amino acids: CASSYSIAGPTGELFF. DNA of the CDR3: TGTGCCAGCAGTTACTCGATAGCGGGACCCACCGGGGAGCTGTTTTTT.

The chain recombines TRBV10-2 with TRBJ2-7; the D is unclear. V was pared by 6 bases and J by 3 bases, with 12 bases between. Germline V gene data show CDR1 as WSHSY and CDR2 as SAAADI. CDR3 length: 13 residues. CDR3 sequence reads: CASSAFRVYEQYF. For the CDR3, the DNA is TGCGCCAGCAGCGCCTTCCGGGTCTACGAGCAGTACTTC.

This clone was detected once. The J gene is TRBJ2-1, the V gene TRBV6-5; the match to TRBD1 covers 9 bases. V was clipped by 5 bases and J by 4 bases; unmatched bases: 3. The CDR3 has 14 residues. Germline CDR1 MNHEY, CDR2 SVGAGI. CDR3 nucleotide sequence: TGTGCCAGCAGTCCGGGACAGGGATACAATGAGCAGTTCTTC. This gives the protein CASSPGQGYNEQFF.

This chain joins TRBV5-4 and TRBJ1-2; 8 positions agree with TRBD1. The CDR3 length is 16 residues. The junction had 10 bases not matched to a gene; V was cut back by 2 bases and J by 4 bases. CDR1 and CDR2 from the germline V gene are SGHNT and YYREEE (reference sequence). The CDR3, as DNA: TGTGCCAGCAGCTTTGCCGGGACAGGTCCCACCTATGGCTACACCTTC. Translating gives CASSFAGTGPTYGYTF.

Only one count was recorded for this clone. This rearrangement joins TRBV28 to TRBJ2-3, with D perhaps matching TRBD1 or TRBD2 (5 bases each). CDR1 is MDHEN and CDR2 is SYDVKM in the germline V gene. The CDR3 extends over 14 amino acids. V shed 3 bases and J shed 4 bases, with 11 bases lying between them. The DNA for the CDR3 is TGTGCCAGCAGTTTGTTCTTGGGGGCAGATACGCAGTATTTT. Translation gives CASSLFLGADTQYF. The variable domain in full, completed from reference TRBV28 and TRBJ2-3, reads DVKVTQSSRYLVKRTGEKVFLECVQDMDHENMFWYRQDPGLGLRLIYFSYDVKMKEKGDIPEGYSVSREKKERFSLILESASTNQTSMYLCASSLFLGADTQYFGPGTRLTVL.

The genes are TRBV9 and TRBJ1-2; no clear D. The CDR3 sequence is 13 residues long. V shed 6 bases and J shed 1 base, with 10 bases lying between them. The germline V gene encodes CDR1 SGDLS and CDR2 YYNGEE. The DNA for the CDR3 is TGTGCCAGCACCTTCGACGATAACTATGGCTACACCTTC. It codes for CASTFDDNYGYTF. Together with reference TRBV9 and TRBJ1-2, the CDR3 gives the full variable domain: DSGVTQTPKHLITATGQRVTLRCSPRSGDLSVYWYQQSLDQGLQFLIQYYNGEERAKGNILERFSAQQFPDLHSELNLSSLELGDSALYFCASTFDDNYGYTFGSGTRLTVV.

The chain combines TRBV4-2 with TRBJ2-3; 8 bases fit TRBD2. This CDR3 region has 14 residues. Germline V gives CDR1 LGHNA, CDR2 YNFKEQ. Germline trimming cut 4 bases from V and 4 bases from J; bases unmatched to any gene: 4. The CDR3 reads CASSPGLVPDTQYF. The CDR3 DNA sequence: TGTGCCAGCAGCCCGGGACTAGTCCCAGATACGCAGTATTTT.

J is TRBJ2-7 and V is TRBV25-1, with TRBD2 matching over 10 bases. CDR1 is MGHDK, CDR2 SYGVNS, per germline. Trimming removed 10 bases from V and 5 bases from J; junction bases left unmatched: 8. The CDR3 loop spans 13 amino acids. The CDR3 here is CATKGLAGDEQYF. The DNA of the CDR3 is TGTGCCACCAAAGGTCTAGCGGGGGACGAGCAGTACTTC.

On this clone itself: With only one base between it and a far larger clone, this is likely a read error. The chain joins TRBV6-1 to TRBJ1-5; 10 bases map to TRBD1. Trimming took 6 bases from V and 2 from J; bases not matched to a gene: 4. This CDR3 is 15 amino acids long. Germline CDR1 is MNHNS and CDR2 is SASEGT. The CDR3 DNA reads as TGTGCCAGCAGCCCGACAGGGGGCGGCAATCAGCCCCAGCATTTT. As protein: CASSPTGGGNQPQHF.

The chain uses TRBV20-1 and TRBJ1-1; no reliable D call. The V gene's germline CDR1 is DFQATT and CDR2 SNEGSKA (reference sequence). V was trimmed by 0 bases and J by 10 bases, leaving 6 bases between them. There are 10 residues in the CDR3. Here the CDR3 DNA reads TGCAGTGCTAGAGATTTGGTAGCTTTCTTT. Protein product: CSARDLVAFF.

This clone was detected once. CDR3 loop: CASSLALGGTDTQYF. The CDR3 region has the DNA TGCGCCAGCAGCTTGGCCCTGGGGGGTACAGATACGCAGTATTTT. The V and J genes are TRBV5-1 and TRBJ2-3; maybe TRBD2 (6 bases). From germline, CDR1 is SGHRS and CDR2 YFSETQ. The ends were cut back, 0 bases at V and 3 bases at J, with 11 bases in the middle. The CDR3 covers 15 residues. The complete variable domain, with remaining parts taken from reference TRBV5-1 and TRBJ2-3, reads KAGVTQTPRYLIKTRGQQVTLSCSPISGHRSVSWYQQTPGQGLQFLFEYFSETQRNKGNFPGRFSGRQFSNSRSEMNVSTLELGDSALYLCASSLALGGTDTQYFGPGTRLTVL.